This entry lists 7 T cell receptor beta chains sequenced from one sample in a study of CD8 T cells in ankylosing spondylitis. Study-wide results and limits: About 8 highly homologous variants made up a TCR beta motif, and this motif appeared characteristic of ankylosing spondylitis blood.

No cognate antigen is known for these TCRs. MiXCR, run by TCRdb on the 5' RACE reads, gives a single entry per CDR3 protein. The sample shows around 490,000 distinct CDR3 sequences, roughly 5% of them seen only once. The sample taken for sequencing was blood, either unsorted or a sorted T cell fraction (not recorded which). Receptor source: a male donor with ankylosing spondylitis.

This chain joins TRBV7-2 and TRBJ2-7, with D maybe TRBD1 (6 bases). CDR3 length: 15 amino acids. The germline V and J ends were trimmed by 4 bases and 5 bases, with 18 bases remaining between them. Germline V gene data show CDR1 as SGHTA and CDR2 as FQGNSA. The CDR3 protein is CASSYRDIGRHEQYF. The DNA of the CDR3 is TGTGCCAGCAGCTACCGGGACATCGGTCGCCACGAGCAGTACTTC. Using reference TRBV7-2 and TRBJ2-7 for the parts outside the CDR3, the full variable domain is GAGVSQSPSNKVTEKGKDVELRCDPISGHTALYWYRQSLGQGLEFLIYFQGNSAPDKSGLPSDRFSAERTGGSVSTLTIQRTQQEDSAVYLCASSYRDIGRHEQYFGPGTRLTVT.

This clonotype was seen at least ten times. The chain carries TRBV11-3 and TRBJ2-1, with TRBD1 as a possible D gene (6 bases). Deletions cut 4 bases from V and 5 bases from J, with 12 bases between. The V gene's germline CDR1 is SGHNT and CDR2 YENEEA. The CDR3 sequence is 14 residues long. The CDR3 spells CASSSTGLDNEQFF. The CDR3 DNA reads TGTGCCAGCAGCTCCACAGGGCTTGACAATGAGCAGTTCTTC.

Many counts were recorded for this clonotype. This chain links TRBV28 with TRBJ1-2; 9 bases agree with TRBD1. V shed 5 bases, J shed 8 bases, and the junction held 9 bases outside the gene matches. The germline V gene has CDR1 MDHEN and CDR2 SYDVKM. The CDR3 is made up of 14 amino acids. The CDR3, as DNA: TGTGCCAGCAGTCCCTGGGACAGGGTTGAGGGCTACACCTTC. Translating it yields CASSPWDRVEGYTF.

This clonotype appeared many times. The chain couples TRBV12-3 or TRBV12-4 to TRBJ1-1; D gene uncertain. V was shortened by 4 bases and J by 1 base, with 10 bases between the two germline ends. The CDR3 loop spans 14 amino acids. The CDR3 spells CASSYISGNTEAFF. CDR3 DNA: TGTGCCAGCAGTTATATATCAGGGAACACTGAAGCTTTCTTT.

The chain employs TRBV5-1 and TRBJ1-3; no reliable D call. CDR1 SGHRS and CDR2 YFSETQ come from the germline V gene. V lost 4 bases, J lost 1 base, and 12 bases lay in between. CDR3 length: 15 amino acids. Here the CDR3 DNA reads TGCGCCAGCAGCGCCTCGTCGGGTTCTGGAAACACCATATATTTT. This gives the protein CASSASSGSGNTIYF.

Ten or more counts support this clonotype. One junction end does not reproduce the germline sequence, and a read error may be involved. The chain has TRBV5-1 and TRBJ2-7; D possibly corresponds to TRBD2 (5 bases). This CDR3 comprises 13 residues. CDR1 and CDR2 from the germline V gene are SGHRS and YFSETQ. CDR3 nucleotide sequence: TGCGCCAGCAGCTTGGATAGCACCGACCCGGGGAACTTC. Its translation is CASSLDSTDPGNF.

This clonotype appeared many times. The chain carries TRBV3-1 and TRBJ1-1, with D uncertain. Germline loops: CDR1 LGHDT, CDR2 YNNKEL (reference sequence). There are 14 residues in the CDR3. The germline V and J ends were trimmed by 9 bases and 10 bases, with 24 bases remaining between them. CDR3 in amino acids: CASQPRGLIGAAFF. In nucleotides, the CDR3 is TGTGCCAGTCAGCCAAGAGGACTCATTGGCGCAGCTTTCTTT.